This T cell receptor (beta chain) is drawn from a study of molecular identifiers for immune sequencing clone quantification. A single record per CDR3 protein comes from TCRdb applying MiXCR to the PCR reads. The table includes approximately 20,000 distinct CDR3 sequences, under 25% detected once. The CDR3 loop spans 13 amino acids. Germline loops: CDR1 SGHTA, CDR2 FQGNSA. Trimming cost V 1 base and J 6 bases; bases outside gene matches: 3. In its sample, this clonotype was seen many times. This TCR was recovered from a human donor in good health. Some libraries in this study had Jurkat cell RNA spiked in. The V call is TRBV7-2, the J call TRBJ2-7; 7 nucleotides align to TRBD1. Material for sequencing was naive CD8+ T cells from blood, with Jurkat cell RNA spiked in. Described subset: FACS-sorted CD8+CD4-CCR7+CD45RA+ naive T cells. CDR3 nucleotide sequence: TGTGCCAGCAGCTTAGATCACAGGGGCGAGCAGTACTTC. Protein: CASSLDHRGEQYF.